This T cell receptor (beta chain) is drawn from a study of CD8+CD57+ T cells in acquired aplastic anemia. Study in general: DNA per sorted CD4+ or CD8+ sample ranged 0.2 to 27.4 ug, averaging around 3.2 ug. For CD4+ cells, healthy donors had an average of approximately 10 million reads.

Overall study results and limits: The study found no significant CD8+ Simpson's diversity difference between patients and controls.

According to the study, genomic DNA was the template for TCR beta VDJ and CDR3 profiling. TCRdb independently ran MiXCR on the reads; one entry per CDR3 protein. This table holds under 150,000 distinct CDR3 sequences, less than 45% found once. With respect to this clonotype: Its antigen is not identified.

The origin of this receptor is a human donor in good health, serving as a control. The sequenced sample consisted of sorted CD4+, CD8+, or CD8+CD57+ T cells (not recorded which) from PBMCs.

The CDR3 DNA follows: TGTGCCAGTAGTCGACAGGACCTGAACACCGGGGAGCTGTTTTTT. It translates to CASSRQDLNTGELFF. The chain employs TRBV19 and TRBJ2-2, with a possible D match to TRBD1 (6 bases). V was pared by 5 bases and J by 1 base, with 11 bases between. There are 15 residues in the CDR3. Per the germline V gene, CDR1 is LNHDA and CDR2 is SQIVND (reference sequence).